This T cell receptor beta chain was observed in a study of shared clonotypes between healthy human individuals. Regarding the study as a whole: The study drew on few donors, limiting represented genetic and exposure-history diversity.

Sequenced by immunoSEQ multiplex PCR; TCRdb stores in-frame clones only, minus some. The sample holds roughly 2,000,000 clones, 85% to 95% seen once. On this clone itself: Its antigen is unknown.

V shed 5 bases and J 3 bases; nucleotides not matched to a gene: 7. The CDR3 is 14 amino acids. Looked up from germline, CDR1 is SGHAT and CDR2 is FQNNGV. Naive CD8 isolation took CD45RO-negative cells positively selected for CCR7 and excluded terminally differentiated effector memory CD45RA+ cells. Adults of Caucasian background living in Nashville, Tennessee made up all donors. The material sequenced was naive CD8+ T cells from PBMCs. The chain carries TRBV11-2 and TRBJ2-7; 7 nucleotides match TRBD1. The TCR originated in a man between 18 and 35 years old in good health. Some clones in this sample may be carry-over from other donors' samples. The CDR3 sequence is CASSQRDRNYEQYF. The DNA for the CDR3 is TGTGCCAGCAGCCAACGGGACAGAAACTACGAGCAGTACTTC.